The present T cell receptor beta chain was sequenced within a study of T cell changes during pregnancy in multiple sclerosis. Method: immunoSEQ multiplex PCR; TCRdb's copy keeps in-frame clones and lacks some. The sample contains 75,000 to 100,000 clones, 92% of which appear only once. The germline V gene has CDR1 MDHEN and CDR2 SYDVKM. CDR3 size: 16 residues. With 3 bases removed from V and 0 bases from J, the gap between germline ends came to 12 bases. The receptor comes from a female donor in good health, enrolled as a control in a pregnancy study. The sample consisted of peripheral blood, taken after pregnancy. The chain carries TRBV28 and TRBJ1-5; D unclear. CDR3 sequence reads: CASSFPPTYSNQPQHF. The DNA of the CDR3 is TGTGCCAGCAGTTTCCCGCCTACTTATAGCAATCAGCCCCAGCATTTT.